The 28 T cell receptor beta chains below were found in one sample sequenced in a study of OX40 agonist ivuxolimab in advanced cancers. TCRdb's copy holds only in-frame clones and misses some; the assay was immunoSEQ multiplex PCR. The sample gives tens of thousands of clones, around 87% of which show up once; approximately 0.99% is in the top ten. The sequencing here drew on CD4+ or CD8+ T cells sorted from blood, taken in a trial of the OX40 agonist ivuxolimab. The receptors derive from an adult with an advanced solid tumor such as melanoma, head and neck, liver or kidney cancer.

This chain joins TRBV4-2 and TRBJ2-5, with D unresolved. V lost 0 bases and J 1 base, leaving 9 bases between the germline ends. In germline, CDR1 is LGHNA, CDR2 YNFKEQ. The CDR3 has 15 amino acids. The CDR3 nucleotides read TGTGCCAGCAGCCAAGAATGGCAGCCCCAAGAGACCCAGTACTTC. Its protein product is CASSQEWQPQETQYF.

The chain carries TRBV18 and TRBJ2-5; D possibly uses TRBD1 or TRBD2 (5 bases each). Germline loops: CDR1 KGHSH, CDR2 LQKENI. Trimming removed 3 bases at V and 0 bases at J, with 8 bases between. The CDR3 is 14 residues long. The CDR3 is CASSPGTDQETQYF. The CDR3 DNA reads TGTGCCAGCTCACCCGGGACGGACCAAGAGACCCAGTACTTC.

This rearrangement joins TRBV7-2 to TRBJ1-4; TRBD1 aligns across 9 bases. The CDR3 totals 15 residues. The germline gives CDR1 SGHTA, CDR2 FQGNSA. V shed 5 bases, J shed 8 bases, and the junction held 9 bases outside the gene matches. CDR3 protein: CASSEGQGREEKLFF. As DNA, the CDR3 is TGTGCCAGCAGCGAGGGACAGGGAAGAGAGGAAAAACTGTTTTTT.

This sequence joins TRBV7-9 and TRBJ1-5; D gene ambiguous. CDR3 length: 14 amino acids. Trimming cost V 3 bases and J 7 bases, with 13 bases left between them. CDR1 is SEHNR, CDR2 FQNEAQ, per germline (reference sequence). The CDR3 region has the DNA TGTGCCAGCAGCTTTTCAGGTCCGAGCCAGCCCCAGCATTTT. The encoded protein is CASSFSGPSQPQHF.

This clone was seen repeatedly, ten times or more. V usage is TRBV4-1 and J usage is TRBJ2-7, with 10 positions matching TRBD1. V lost 3 bases to trimming and J lost 3 bases; unmatched junction nucleotides: 5. CDR1 MGHRA and CDR2 YSYEKL come from the germline V gene. This CDR3 has 15 residues. In DNA form, the CDR3 reads TGCGCCAGCAGCCATCCGGGACAGGGGATCTACGAGCAGTACTTC. Its translation is CASSHPGQGIYEQYF.

The chain employs TRBV9 and TRBJ2-7, with a tentative D call TRBD1 (7 bases). Germline V CDR1 and CDR2: SGDLS, YYNGEE. This CDR3 has 14 amino acids. V dropped 4 bases and J dropped 1 base, with 12 bases sitting between them. The CDR3 DNA reads as TGTGCCAGCAGCAGGAGGGACAGATCCTACGAGCAGTACTTC. This gives the protein CASSRRDRSYEQYF.

This clone is a singleton in its sample. V and J are TRBV7-3 and TRBJ2-2, with 8 positions matching TRBD1. The CDR3 length is 16 residues. CDR1 is SGHTA and CDR2 is FQGTGA in the germline V gene. J was trimmed by 4 bases and V by 4 bases; bases with no gene match: 8. The CDR3 sequence is CASSWSGQGGTGELFF. The CDR3 DNA sequence: TGTGCCAGCAGCTGGAGCGGACAGGGTGGCACCGGGGAGCTGTTTTTT.

The CDR3 region has the DNA TGTGCCAGCAGCCTGGGTGGGGGACAGCAGTACTTC. Protein sequence: CASSLGGGQQYF. The V gene is TRBV6-6, the J gene TRBJ2-7; D may be TRBD1 or TRBD2 (5 bases each). Germline V gene sequence: CDR1 MNHNY, CDR2 SVGAGI (reference sequence). The CDR3 length is 12 residues. Between the trimmed V and J ends, which lost 6 bases and 8 bases, there was a span of 14 bases.

The CDR3 sequence: CASSFSDRANSPLHF. CDR3 bases: TGTGCCAGTAGTTTCTCGGACAGGGCTAATTCACCCCTCCACTTT. The gene calls are TRBV19 and TRBJ1-6; TRBD1 matches at 8 bases. CDR1 and CDR2 (germline): LNHDA, SQIVND (reference sequence). V dropped 5 bases and J dropped 6; count of bases not matched to a gene: 6. The CDR3 loop spans 15 amino acids.

This clone was counted a few times. The chain has TRBV5-1 and TRBJ1-6, with no clear D. Trimming shortened V by 4 bases and J by 5 bases, and 10 bases separated the two germline ends. The germline V gene encodes CDR1 SGHRS and CDR2 YFSETQ. The CDR3 has 14 residues. This CDR3 is CASSPGSDNSPLHF. The CDR3 DNA reads as TGCGCCAGCAGCCCCGGGAGCGATAATTCACCCCTCCACTTT. The entire variable domain, with the rest obtained from reference TRBV5-1 and TRBJ1-6, is as follows: KAGVTQTPRYLIKTRGQQVTLSCSPISGHRSVSWYQQTPGQGLQFLFEYFSETQRNKGNFPGRFSGRQFSNSRSEMNVSTLELGDSALYLCASSPGSDNSPLHFGNGTRLTVT.

This clone was detected once. The J gene is TRBJ1-6, the V gene TRBV4-1; the match to TRBD1 covers 7 bases. From germline, CDR1 is MGHRA and CDR2 YSYEKL. The junction had 0 bases not matched to a gene; V was cut back by 4 bases and J by 3 bases. This CDR3 region has 14 residues. CDR3 nucleotide sequence: TGCGCCAGCAGCCGACAGGGCTATAATTCACCCCTCCACTTT. Encoded protein: CASSRQGYNSPLHF.

The gene calls are TRBV7-2 and TRBJ1-2; 7 positions agree with TRBD1. Trimming took 1 base from V and 6 from J; bases not matched to a gene: 11. The CDR3 runs to 16 residues. The germline V gene encodes CDR1 SGHTA and CDR2 FQGNSA. The DNA of the CDR3 is TGTGCCAGCAGCTTAGTTCCGGACAGGACCCTGGATGGCTACACCTTC. Translated, it gives CASSLVPDRTLDGYTF.

The rearrangement links TRBV2 to TRBJ1-5; no clear D. Germline CDR1 is SNHLY and CDR2 is FYNNEI. The CDR3 extends over 13 amino acids. Deletions cut 4 bases from V and 4 bases from J, with 8 bases between. The CDR3 sequence is CASSVGQNQPQHF. The CDR3 nucleotides read TGTGCCAGCAGTGTAGGTCAGAATCAGCCCCAGCATTTT.

The chain links TRBV5-4 to TRBJ2-5; 7 bases map to TRBD1. The V gene end was trimmed by 4 bases and the J gene end by 5 bases; junction bases not matched to a gene: 11. Germline-derived CDR1 and CDR2 are SGHNT and YYREEE (reference sequence). The CDR3 totals 15 residues. Here the CDR3 reads CASSQGETVSETQYF. The CDR3, as DNA: TGTGCCAGCAGCCAGGGGGAGACGGTGTCGGAGACCCAGTACTTC.

In nucleotides, the CDR3 is TGTGCCAGCAGCTTAAGGTCCAGACGGGGCTACTATGGCTACACCTTC. Its translation: CASSLRSRRGYYGYTF. V is TRBV13 and J is TRBJ1-2, with D possibly TRBD1 on 5 matching bases. The CDR3 spans 16 residues. CDR1 PRHDT and CDR2 FYEKMQ come from the germline V gene (reference sequence). V was shortened by 2 bases and J by 3 bases, with 16 bases between the two germline ends.

The gene calls are TRBV18 and TRBJ2-1; 10 nucleotides line up with TRBD1. Germline values: CDR1 KGHSH, CDR2 LQKENI. The CDR3 sequence is 14 residues long. V lost 3 bases and J lost 8; bases outside the gene matches: 4. CDR3 residues: CASSPGTGVDEQFF. The CDR3 nucleotides read TGTGCCAGCTCACCCGGGACAGGGGTCGATGAGCAGTTCTTC.

This sequence joins TRBV14 and TRBJ2-5, with TRBD2 matching over 12 bases. CDR1 and CDR2 from the germline V gene are SGHDN and FVKESK. The V and J ends lost 0 bases and 1 base, in that order; junction bases with no gene match: 9. CDR3 size: 19 residues. CDR3 sequence: CASSQDQGTSGRFQETQYF. The CDR3 DNA reads as TGTGCCAGCAGCCAAGATCAAGGGACTAGCGGGCGGTTCCAAGAGACCCAGTACTTC. The full variable domain, with the rest looked up from reference TRBV14 and TRBJ2-5, is EAGVTQFPSHSVIEKGQTVTLRCDPISGHDNLYWYRRVMGKEIKFLLHFVKESKQDESGMPNNRFLAERTGGTYSTLKVQPAELEDSGVYFCASSQDQGTSGRFQETQYFGPGTRLLVL.

This clone showed up just once. This chain joins TRBV4-1 and TRBJ1-2; D perhaps matches TRBD1 (6 bases). The CDR3 consists of 16 residues. Germline assignment: CDR1 MGHRA and CDR2 YSYEKL. V lost 0 bases and J lost 4, with 15 bases in between. The DNA for the CDR3 is TGCGCCAGCAGCCAAGATGGAACCGGGACAACCTATGGCTACACCTTC. As protein: CASSQDGTGTTYGYTF.

The genes are TRBV11-2 and TRBJ2-7, with 15 bases that match TRBD2. The germline gives CDR1 SGHAT, CDR2 FQNNGV. The CDR3 consists of 18 residues. The ends lost 4 bases at V and 7 bases at J; junction bases unmatched: 14. The CDR3 nucleotides read TGTGCCAGCAGCTCTCTCAGATGGACTAGCGGGAGGGCATCGGAGCAGTACTTC. Translating it yields CASSSLRWTSGRASEQYF.

The gene calls are TRBV6-1 and TRBJ1-2, with D tentatively TRBD1 (5 bases). From germline, CDR1 is MNHNS and CDR2 SASEGT. This CDR3 comprises 15 residues. Trimming removed 1 base from V and 5 bases from J, with 14 bases in between. In DNA, the CDR3 is TGTGCCAGCAGTGAAGGCAAGGGGCGGGGGTATGGCTACACCTTC. This translates into CASSEGKGRGYGYTF.

This chain links TRBV12-1 with TRBJ1-5; the table calls TRBD1, which could not be checked here. TRBV12-1 is a pseudogene locus. The CDR3 sequence is 16 residues long. The CDR3 DNA sequence: TGTGCCAGCAGCTTGAGGGGACAGTCCGCCCCTCAGCCCCAGCATTTT. This sequence encodes CASSLRGQSAPQPQHF.

The chain recombines TRBV7-9 with TRBJ2-7; D ambiguous. The CDR3 sequence is 13 residues long. Germline CDR1 is SEHNR and CDR2 is FQNEAQ (reference sequence). V dropped 5 bases and J dropped 0 bases, with 8 bases sitting between them. CDR3 bases: TGTGCCAGCAGCCGCGCGGACTCCTACGAGCAGTACTTC. It specifies CASSRADSYEQYF.

The rearrangement uses TRBV5-1 and TRBJ1-5; D is undetermined. Trimming shortened V by 1 base and J by 7 bases, and 9 bases separated the two germline ends. The CDR3 runs 13 residues. The germline CDR1 and CDR2 sequences are SGHRS and YFSETQ. CDR3 bases: TGCGCCAGCAGCTTGCAGGTAAACCAGCCCCAGCATTTT. Its protein is CASSLQVNQPQHF.

This sequence joins TRBV11-2 and TRBJ1-2; TRBD1 is a possible D gene (6 bases). V gave up 4 bases and J gave up 6 bases, with 15 bases separating them. CDR3 length: 14 residues. The V gene's germline CDR1 is SGHAT and CDR2 FQNNGV. The CDR3 DNA reads as TGTGCCAGCAGCTCCCAGCAGGGGTTGGATGGCTACACCTTC. This codes for CASSSQQGLDGYTF.

This sequence joins TRBV19 and TRBJ2-3; a possible D gene is TRBD2 (5 bases). The CDR3 runs to 14 residues. Between the trimmed V and J ends, which lost 1 base and 3 bases, there was a span of 8 bases. CDR1 and CDR2 from the germline V gene are LNHDA and SQIVND (reference sequence). CDR3 sequence (DNA): TGTGCCAGTAGTATAGCCTGGAGGACAGATACGCAGTATTTT. As protein: CASSIAWRTDTQYF.

This CDR3 is CSATGLVGGTQYF. The DNA for the CDR3 is TGCAGCGCTACCGGACTAGTGGGGGGGACCCAGTACTTC. The chain has TRBV29-1 and TRBJ2-5, with TRBD2 identical over 7 bases. From germline, CDR1 is SQVTM and CDR2 ANQGSEA. The CDR3 has 13 residues. After removal of 7 bases from V and 7 bases from J, the junction contained 12 bases not matched to a gene.

The chain recombines TRBV13 with TRBJ1-3; 8 bases are shared with TRBD1. Germline values: CDR1 PRHDT, CDR2 FYEKMQ (reference sequence). CDR3 length: 17 residues. J lost 0 bases, V lost 2 bases, and 6 bases had no gene match. The CDR3 is CASSLRTGRGSGNTIYF. DNA for the CDR3: TGTGCCAGCAGCTTAAGGACAGGGAGGGGCTCTGGAAACACCATATATTTT.

The genes are TRBV5-4 and TRBJ1-2, with TRBD1 matching over 8 bases. Trimming at V came to 4 bases and at J to 0 bases, leaving 5 bases not matched to a gene. CDR1 is SGHNT, CDR2 YYREEE, per germline (reference sequence). The CDR3 covers 15 residues. The CDR3 is CASSQGQVANYGYTF. The CDR3 DNA reads TGTGCCAGCAGCCAGGGACAGGTAGCTAACTATGGCTACACCTTC. The entire variable domain, with the rest obtained from reference TRBV5-4 and TRBJ1-2, is as follows: ETGVTQSPTHLIKTRGQQVTLRCSSQSGHNTVSWYQQALGQGPQFIFQYYREEENGRGNFPPRFSGLQFPNYSSELNVNALELDDSALYLCASSQGQVANYGYTFGSGTRLTVV.